Listed here are 9 T cell receptor beta chains from one sample, sequenced in a study of glioma-infiltrating T cells after dendritic cell vaccination. Generated by immunoSEQ multiplex PCR, the TCRdb table keeps only in-frame clones and is missing some. This sample has more than 70,000 clones, with around 86% found just once. Time point defined: after dendritic cell vaccination, including at tumor progression/relapse. The sample consisted of blood, taken after dendritic cell vaccination. These receptors all stem from a human donor with glioblastoma.

To note about this clone: One end of the junction fails to match germline, which may point to a read error. This chain connects TRBV7-7 to TRBJ2-7; 7 bases align to TRBD2. Germline V CDR1 and CDR2: SSHAT, FNYEAQ (reference sequence). The CDR3 is made up of 16 amino acids. The CDR3 DNA is TGTGCTAGCAGCTTAGAGGGGAGGGTGCGGGGGTACGAGCAGTACTTC. Residues: CASSLEGRVRGYEQYF.

The rearrangement joins TRBV10-3 to TRBJ2-4, with D maybe TRBD1 (5 bases). CDR3 length: 13 amino acids. V was trimmed by 3 bases and J by 6 bases, leaving 9 bases between them. The germline V gene has CDR1 ENHRY and CDR2 SYGVKD. CDR3 amino acids: CAISDTQGNIQYF. As DNA, the CDR3 is TGTGCCATCAGTGATACGCAGGGAAACATTCAGTACTTC.

This sequence joins TRBV9 and TRBJ1-4; D is uncertain. V lost 1 base and J lost 8, with 15 bases in between. CDR1 SGDLS and CDR2 YYNGEE come from the germline V gene. This CDR3 comprises 15 residues. The CDR3 loop reads CASSVNPTAGEKLFF. The CDR3 DNA reads as TGTGCCAGCAGCGTAAACCCCACAGCGGGGGAAAAACTGTTTTTT.

The chain couples TRBV11-3 to TRBJ2-5; tentative D call: TRBD2 (6 bases). The CDR3 runs to 15 residues. Trimming removed 5 bases from V and 5 bases from J, with 18 bases in between. CDR1 is SGHNT, CDR2 YENEEA, per germline. The CDR3, as DNA: TGTGCCAGCAGCCCGCCCCCGGGACTGTCGGAGACCCAGTACTTC. Residues: CASSPPPGLSETQYF.

This chain uses TRBV6-1 with TRBJ2-2, with TRBD2 identical over 14 bases. The junction had 9 bases not matched to a gene; V was cut back by 2 bases and J by 7 bases. CDR1 MNHNS and CDR2 SASEGT come from the germline V gene. This CDR3 has 18 residues. The CDR3 reads CASSESRLAGGPVGELFF. The CDR3, as DNA: TGTGCCAGCAGTGAATCGAGACTAGCGGGAGGGCCGGTCGGGGAGCTGTTTTTT.

V usage is TRBV5-1 and J usage is TRBJ2-7; perhaps TRBD1 as D (5 bases). Between the trimmed V and J ends, which lost 0 bases and 3 bases, there was a span of 13 bases. Germline-derived CDR1 and CDR2 are SGHRS and YFSETQ. The CDR3 has 15 amino acids. CDR3 region: CASSLEPQVFYEQYF. The CDR3 nucleotides are TGCGCCAGCAGCTTGGAGCCACAGGTGTTCTACGAGCAGTACTTC.

This chain joins TRBV7-2 and TRBJ2-5, with TRBD2 as a possible D gene (6 bases). Per the germline V gene, CDR1 is SGHTA and CDR2 is FQGNSA. This CDR3 spans 14 amino acids. V lost 3 bases and J 1 base, leaving 9 bases between the germline ends. The CDR3 here is CASSFRRGQETQYF. CDR3 DNA: TGTGCCAGCAGCTTTAGGCGGGGCCAAGAGACCCAGTACTTC.

The V gene is TRBV7-2, the J gene TRBJ2-1; TRBD1 is a possible D gene (7 bases). Trimming pared 3 bases from V and 5 bases from J, leaving 14 bases between. Germline CDR1 SGHTA, CDR2 FQGNSA. CDR3 length: 15 amino acids. The DNA of the CDR3 is TGTGCCAGCAGCTTGGGCAGGGGGGTAGACAATGAGCAGTTCTTC. The encoded protein is CASSLGRGVDNEQFF.

This chain joins TRBV15 and TRBJ2-5; TRBD2 might be the D (5 bases). Judging by the DNA end, TRBJ2-7 fits better; the J call may be wrong. The CDR3 spans 14 residues. CDR1 LNHNV and CDR2 YYDKDF come from the germline V gene (reference sequence). The CDR3 bases are TGTGCCACCAGCAGAGATCCGGGAACCTACGAGCAGTACTTC. Its protein product is CATSRDPGTYEQYF.